Following are 32 T cell receptor beta chains from one sample sequenced in a study of OX40 agonist ivuxolimab in advanced cancers. Sequencing was performed with immunoSEQ multiplex PCR; in TCRdb, only in-frame clones are kept and a portion is missing. The table shows around 100,000 clones, with roughly 95% occurring only once. Sequenced material: CD4+ or CD8+ T cells sorted from blood, taken in a trial of the OX40 agonist ivuxolimab. Receptors originate from an adult with an advanced solid tumor such as melanoma, head and neck, liver or kidney cancer.

The gene calls are TRBV28 and TRBJ2-7; D may match TRBD1 or TRBD2 (5 bases each). The CDR3 contains 15 residues. Deletions cut 0 bases from V and 4 bases from J, with 13 bases between. Per germline, CDR1 MDHEN and CDR2 SYDVKM. CDR3: CASSLWGEIGYEQYF. The CDR3 DNA reads TGTGCCAGCAGTTTATGGGGGGAGATTGGTTACGAGCAGTACTTC.

V usage is TRBV9 and J usage is TRBJ1-2; D might be TRBD1 (5 bases). Germline V CDR1 and CDR2: SGDLS, YYNGEE. The germline V and J ends were trimmed by 1 base and 0 bases, with 7 bases remaining between them. This CDR3 is built from 14 residues. The DNA for the CDR3 is TGTGCCAGCAGCGTACAGGGATCTAACTATGGCTACACCTTC. Encoded protein: CASSVQGSNYGYTF.

The sample holds one count of this clone. The chain combines TRBV11-3 with TRBJ2-7; 7 nucleotides align to TRBD2. The CDR3 consists of 16 residues. V was clipped by 3 bases and J by 9 bases; unmatched bases: 17. Looked up from germline, CDR1 is SGHNT and CDR2 is YENEEA. DNA for the CDR3: TGTGCCAGCAGCTTTATCCAGCGGGTCTATCGGGGGGTGCAGTACTTC. Its translation: CASSFIQRVYRGVQYF.

V usage is TRBV7-9 and J usage is TRBJ2-7, with 9 bases fitting TRBD2. Germline CDR1 reads SEHNR; CDR2 reads FQNEAQ (reference sequence). This CDR3 has 15 amino acids. J gave up 2 bases and V 4 bases, and 6 bases lay outside the gene matches. The CDR3 DNA follows: TGTGCCAGCAGCTCCGCGGCTAGCGGGGCCTACGAGCAGTACTTC. This translates into CASSSAASGAYEQYF.

The chain links TRBV9 to TRBJ2-3; D is possibly TRBD1 (5 bases). Germline values: CDR1 SGDLS, CDR2 YYNGEE. Trimming stripped 0 bases from V and 4 bases from J, with 9 bases between. This CDR3 is built from 14 residues. The CDR3 spells CASSVGQGSDTQYF. The CDR3 nucleotides read TGTGCCAGCAGCGTAGGGCAGGGCTCAGATACGCAGTATTTT.

V and J are TRBV5-5 and TRBJ2-5, with D possibly matching TRBD2 (6 bases). The CDR3 contains 16 residues. Germline V gives CDR1 SGHKS, CDR2 YYEKEE (reference sequence). V gave up 4 bases and J gave up 5 bases, with 21 bases separating them. The CDR3 is CASSTPQARGWETQYF. CDR3 sequence (DNA): TGTGCCAGCAGCACTCCACAGGCGCGGGGCTGGGAGACCCAGTACTTC.

The chain couples TRBV15 to TRBJ2-5; D unresolved. The CDR3 is made up of 15 amino acids. Germline V lookup: CDR1 LNHNV, CDR2 YYDKDF (reference sequence). With 2 bases removed from V and 2 bases from J, the gap between germline ends came to 12 bases. CDR3 loop: CATSRTNEGQETQYF. The CDR3 DNA is TGTGCCACCAGCAGAACTAACGAAGGTCAAGAGACCCAGTACTTC.

The rearrangement joins TRBV27 to TRBJ2-1; 7 nucleotides match TRBD2. The J segment lost 2 bases and the V segment lost 6 bases, leaving 10 bases of the junction unmatched. Per the germline V gene, CDR1 is MNHEY and CDR2 is SMNVEV (reference sequence). CDR3 length: 16 amino acids. In nucleotides, the CDR3 is TGTGCCAGCAGCCTCCCGGGGGGAGCCACCTACAATGAGCAGTTCTTC. Protein: CASSLPGGATYNEQFF.

The J gene is TRBJ2-5, the V gene TRBV28; TRBD2 is a possible D gene (5 bases). CDR3 size: 14 residues. Germline V gene lookup returns CDR1 MDHEN and CDR2 SYDVKM. Trimming left V 3 bases short and J 1 base short, with 9 bases between. The CDR3 here is CASSFSGFQETQYF. The CDR3, as DNA: TGTGCCAGCAGTTTCTCGGGGTTCCAAGAGACCCAGTACTTC.

This sequence joins TRBV15 and TRBJ1-1, with TRBD1 as a possible D gene (6 bases). The CDR3 covers 12 residues. From germline, CDR1 is LNHNV and CDR2 YYDKDF (reference sequence). The germline V and J ends were trimmed by 3 bases and 8 bases, with 10 bases remaining between them. CDR3 amino acids: CATSSHGTEAFF. In DNA, the CDR3 is TGTGCCACCAGCAGCCATGGGACAGAAGCTTTCTTT.

This clone was observed once. The chain links TRBV5-8 to TRBJ1-1; TRBD1 might be the D (5 bases). The CDR3 is 13 residues long. V gave up 3 bases and J gave up 1 base, with 7 bases separating them. Per the germline V gene, CDR1 is SGHTS and CDR2 is YDEGEE. The CDR3 DNA reads as TGTGCCAGCAGCTGGGGGGGGAACACTGAAGCTTTCTTT. It encodes CASSWGGNTEAFF.

This chain joins TRBV2 and TRBJ2-1; 9 nucleotides line up with TRBD2. The length of the CDR3 is 17 residues. After removal of 4 bases from V and 4 bases from J, the junction contained 11 bases not matched to a gene. CDR1 is SNHLY and CDR2 is FYNNEI in the germline V gene. The CDR3 DNA reads TGTGCCAGCAGTGCGGTTCTCAGCGGGGGGCGGTACAATGAGCAGTTCTTC. Translation: CASSAVLSGGRYNEQFF.

The rearrangement links TRBV5-4 to TRBJ1-5; D may be TRBD1 (5 bases). From germline, CDR1 is SGHNT and CDR2 YYREEE (reference sequence). V lost 5 bases and J lost 3, with 12 bases in between. The CDR3 spans 14 residues. As DNA, the CDR3 is TGTGCCAGCAGTTATGGACACGACAATCAGCCCCAGCATTTT. Protein: CASSYGHDNQPQHF.

The rearrangement uses TRBV20-1 and TRBJ1-1; the D gene is possibly TRBD1 (5 bases). From germline, CDR1 is DFQATT and CDR2 SNEGSKA (reference sequence). The CDR3 has 11 amino acids. Trimming shortened V by 6 bases and J by 6 bases, and 11 bases separated the two germline ends. CDR3 DNA: TGCAGTGCCCCACGGGGGGCTGAAGCTTTCTTT. Amino acid sequence: CSAPRGAEAFF.

The CDR3 sequence is CASSPGGRYNEQFF. CDR3 bases: TGTGCCAGTAGTCCGGGGGGACGGTACAATGAGCAGTTCTTC. The chain links TRBV19 to TRBJ2-1; TRBD2 matches 7 bases. The CDR3 spans 14 residues. V lost 5 bases and J lost 4; bases outside the gene matches: 5. CDR1 is LNHDA, CDR2 SQIVND, per germline (reference sequence).

The chain links TRBV30 to TRBJ1-2; D call uncertain. The CDR3 is made up of 12 amino acids. V was clipped by 2 bases and J by 8 bases, with 12 bases between them. Germline-derived CDR1 and CDR2 are GTSNPN and SVGIG (reference sequence). CDR3 region: CAWSTPPGGYTF. The DNA for the CDR3 is TGTGCCTGGAGTACCCCCCCAGGCGGCTACACCTTC.

This chain uses TRBV28 with TRBJ1-6, with 8 bases that match TRBD1. CDR1 and CDR2 from the germline V gene are MDHEN and SYDVKM. V was pared by 3 bases and J by 8 bases, with 24 bases of the junction left unmatched. This CDR3 comprises 21 residues. The CDR3 DNA is TGTGCCAGCAGTTTCAGGCCCGCCGGACAGGGATTCGACCCTATGGATTCACCCCTCCACTTT. Translation: CASSFRPAGQGFDPMDSPLHF.

The V call is TRBV27, the J call TRBJ2-7, with 9 bases identical to TRBD2. CDR3 length equals 17 residues. The J segment lost 4 bases and the V segment lost 3 bases, leaving 13 bases of the junction unmatched. Germline CDR1 is MNHEY and CDR2 is SMNVEV (reference sequence). As DNA, the CDR3 is TGTGCCAGCAGTTTGGGTGGCGGGCGGGAGGGCCTGTACGAGCAGTACTTC. Amino acids: CASSLGGGREGLYEQYF.

The J gene is TRBJ1-1, the V gene TRBV6-6; no reliable D call. Trimming took 6 bases from V and 3 from J, leaving 11 bases between them. CDR1 is MNHNY, CDR2 SVGAGI, per germline (reference sequence). The CDR3 consists of 13 residues. CDR3 residues: CASSSSDDTEAFF. Written as DNA, the CDR3 is TGTGCCAGCAGCTCCTCCGACGACACTGAAGCTTTCTTT.

This clone has more than one count but fewer than ten. The chain links TRBV6-1 to TRBJ1-5; 8 bases fit TRBD1. CDR3 size: 15 residues. Germline trimming cut 6 bases from V and 4 bases from J; bases unmatched to any gene: 8. Germline V gene data show CDR1 as MNHNS and CDR2 as SASEGT. The chain's CDR3 is CASSPFTGGNQPQHF. The CDR3 DNA is TGTGCCAGCAGCCCTTTCACAGGGGGGAATCAGCCCCAGCATTTT.

The V gene is TRBV6-5, the J gene TRBJ1-2; no clear D. The CDR3 is 12 amino acids. V was cut by 5 bases and J by 3 bases, with 7 bases left in between. CDR1 is MNHEY and CDR2 is SVGAGI in the germline V gene. CDR3 in amino acids: CASSASDYGYTF. In nucleotides, the CDR3 is TGTGCCAGCAGTGCCTCAGACTATGGCTACACCTTC.

The chain is built from TRBV7-2 and TRBJ2-7; TRBD1 aligns across 9 bases. The CDR3 is 15 residues long. The V and J ends lost 3 bases and 5 bases, in that order; junction bases with no gene match: 8. Germline lookup yields CDR1 SGHTA and CDR2 FQGNSA. CDR3 sequence (DNA): TGTGCCAGCAGCTTGGGACCCGGGACAGGGAACGAGCAGTACTTC. Translation: CASSLGPGTGNEQYF.

This rearrangement joins TRBV14 to TRBJ2-7; the D gene is possibly TRBD2 (5 bases). Germline V gives CDR1 SGHDN, CDR2 FVKESK. V lost 3 bases, J lost 6 bases, and 9 bases lay in between. The CDR3 is made up of 12 amino acids. CDR3: CASSHWEFEQYF. CDR3 DNA sequence: TGTGCCAGCAGCCATTGGGAGTTCGAGCAGTACTTC.

The genes are TRBV28 and TRBJ2-7; D unresolved. This CDR3 spans 11 amino acids. Trimming removed 5 bases at V and 8 bases at J, with 10 bases between. In germline, CDR1 is MDHEN, CDR2 SYDVKM. The DNA for the CDR3 is TGTGCCAGCAGTCGTAGTGGGCAGCAGTACTTC. Amino acids: CASSRSGQQYF.

The chain couples TRBV2 to TRBJ2-1, with TRBD2 matching 9 bases. After removal of 4 bases from V and 5 bases from J, the junction contained 9 bases not matched to a gene. This CDR3 has 16 residues. The germline CDR1 and CDR2 sequences are SNHLY and FYNNEI. The CDR3 loop is CASSGDSGTSNNEQFF. In DNA form, the CDR3 reads TGTGCCAGCAGTGGGGATTCCGGGACTAGCAACAATGAGCAGTTCTTC.

The chain has TRBV6-5 and TRBJ2-7; D is undetermined. V dropped 5 bases and J dropped 3 bases, with 11 bases sitting between them. CDR1 and CDR2 (germline): MNHEY, SVGAGI. This CDR3 region has 13 residues. CDR3 loop: CASSDTGNYEQYF. The CDR3 DNA reads TGTGCCAGCAGTGATACCGGAAACTACGAGCAGTACTTC.

The chain has TRBV7-9 and TRBJ1-3; 8 nucleotides align to TRBD1. The germline V gene has CDR1 SEHNR and CDR2 FQNEAQ (reference sequence). This CDR3 has 15 residues. The V gene end was trimmed by 3 bases and the J gene end by 3 bases; junction bases not matched to a gene: 4. CDR3 coding DNA: TGTGCCAGCAGCTTTCAGGGGGCGCTTGGAAACACCATATATTTT. It encodes CASSFQGALGNTIYF. Full variable domain (outside the CDR3, taken from reference TRBV7-9 and TRBJ1-3): DTGVSQNPRHKITKRGQNVTFRCDPISEHNRLYWYRQTLGQGPEFLTYFQNEAQLEKSRLLSDRFSAERPKGSFSTLEIQRTEQGDSAMYLCASSFQGALGNTIYFGEGSWLTVV.

This rearrangement joins TRBV4-2 to TRBJ2-7, with TRBD2 matching 12 bases. Trimming at V came to 1 base and at J to 6 bases, leaving 7 bases not matched to a gene. CDR3 size: 16 residues. The V gene's germline CDR1 is LGHNA and CDR2 YNFKEQ. In DNA, the CDR3 is TGTGCCAGCAGCCAAGTCTCTAGCGGGGGGGCCACCGAGCAGTACTTC. It yields the protein CASSQVSSGGATEQYF.

V and J are TRBV13 and TRBJ2-7; no definite D call. This CDR3 contains 13 residues. The V gene lost 5 bases and the J gene lost 5 bases, with 13 bases spanning the gap. Germline V CDR1 and CDR2: PRHDT, FYEKMQ (reference sequence). CDR3 amino acids: CASSPMIGNEQYF. DNA of the CDR3: TGTGCCAGCAGCCCGATGATTGGGAACGAGCAGTACTTC.

This chain joins TRBV7-9 and TRBJ2-7, with a possible D match to TRBD1 (6 bases). V was cut by 5 bases and J by 3 bases, with 11 bases left in between. The CDR3 runs 13 residues. Germline V gene data show CDR1 as SEHNR and CDR2 as FQNEAQ (reference sequence). For the CDR3, the DNA is TGTGCCAGCAGCCCTAAGGGGGTCTACGAGCAGTACTTC. Protein product: CASSPKGVYEQYF.

Comments on this clone: A junction boundary mismatches the germline segment, possibly from a read error. This rearrangement joins TRBV6-1 to TRBJ2-4; a weak D match, TRBD1 (6 bases). CDR3 length: 12 residues. Germline-derived CDR1 and CDR2 are MNHNS and SASEGT. CDR3 sequence (DNA): TGTGCCAGCAGTTTCCCGGGACAACCCGTGGACTTC. Its translation: CASSFPGQPVDF.

The chain employs TRBV5-6 and TRBJ2-2; the D is unclear. The V gene's germline CDR1 is SGHDT and CDR2 YYEEEE. The CDR3 runs 14 residues. Deletions cut 1 base from V and 6 bases from J, with 10 bases between. This chain's CDR3 is CASSLNSFSGELFF. Here the CDR3 DNA reads TGTGCCAGCAGCTTGAACAGCTTTTCCGGGGAGCTGTTTTTT.